The clone carrying this T cell receptor beta chain has just a few counts. Antigen: not known. MiXCR, applied by TCRdb to the reads, yields one record per CDR3 protein. The sample shows roughly 310,000 distinct CDR3 sequences, roughly 17% of them seen only once. The sample originates from a study of T cell repertoires in cytomegalovirus infection. Study-level results: Identification of carriers of CMV plus the relevant HLA was achieved through cumulative public TCR beta family frequency.

Sequenced sample: PBMCs. The clonotype was recovered from a human donor in good health (CMV status not recorded). Some clones in this sample may be carry-over from other donors' samples.

CDR3 DNA: TGTGCCAGCAGCCAAGATCTCCGGGGCGGCGAGACCCAGTACTTC. It specifies CASSQDLRGGETQYF. This chain links TRBV4-2 with TRBJ2-5; D assignment may be TRBD1 or TRBD2 (5 bases each). Germline V gene data show CDR1 as LGHNA and CDR2 as YNFKEQ. The CDR3 runs to 15 residues. The V and J ends lost 0 bases and 5 bases respectively, with 13 bases between them.